One and the same sample provided the 28 T cell receptor beta chains below, sequenced in a study of blood T cell repertoires in COVID-19. This table comes from immunoSEQ multiplex PCR, and its TCRdb copy is limited to in-frame clones, with some not included. Of roughly 120,000 clones listed, under 90% were seen once; the top ten hold approximately 12%. Sequenced sample: peripheral blood. All receptors come from a woman aged 60-70 years with acute or convalescent COVID-19.

The chain couples TRBV10-3 to TRBJ2-7; D gene uncertain. The CDR3 loop spans 13 amino acids. The ends were cut back, 10 bases at V and 0 bases at J, with 13 bases in the middle. The germline CDR1 and CDR2 sequences are ENHRY and SYGVKD. The DNA for the CDR3 is TGTGCCACCAAACCCCCGAGCTCCTACGAGCAGTACTTC. Translating it yields CATKPPSSYEQYF.

V and J are TRBV6-2 or TRBV6-3 and TRBJ2-7; D is uncertain. The germline V and J ends were trimmed by 3 bases and 2 bases, with 5 bases remaining between them. Germline lookup yields CDR1 MNHEY and CDR2 SVGEGT. This CDR3 region has 12 residues. DNA for the CDR3: TGTGCCAGCAGTTATCGTCCCTACGAGCAGTACGTC. This translates into CASSYRPYEQYV.

The chain couples TRBV12-3 or TRBV12-4 to TRBJ1-1; D gene ambiguous. V gave up 8 bases and J gave up 9 bases, with 16 bases separating them. This CDR3 region has 12 residues. In DNA form, the CDR3 reads TGTGCCAGCGGGAGTGGACCGACCCAAGCTTTCTTT. It encodes CASGSGPTQAFF.

The J gene is TRBJ1-1, the V gene TRBV6-5; D is unresolved. The CDR3 covers 13 residues. V was cut by 8 bases and J by 2 bases, with 12 bases left in between. The germline V gene encodes CDR1 MNHEY and CDR2 SVGAGI. The CDR3 spells CASEESLNTEAFF. CDR3 sequence (DNA): TGTGCCAGCGAAGAGAGTTTAAACACTGAAGCTTTCTTT.

As DNA, the CDR3 is TGTGCCACCAGTGAGGCGGGCCTGGGAGATCAAAAACTGTTTTTT. Translating it yields CATSEAGLGDQKLFF. V gene TRBV24-1 combines with J gene TRBJ1-4; D remains ambiguous. V lost 4 bases and J lost 9, with 17 bases in between. This CDR3 contains 15 residues. The germline CDR1 and CDR2 sequences are KGHDR and SFDVKD.

This chain uses TRBV10-3 with TRBJ1-1; possible D gene TRBD1, 6 bases. The germline V gene encodes CDR1 ENHRY and CDR2 SYGVKD. The CDR3 sequence is 13 residues long. V was shortened by 2 bases and J by 6 bases, with 10 bases between the two germline ends. As DNA, the CDR3 is TGTGCCATCAGTGAGACAGGGTTGGCTGAAGCTTTCTTT. This gives the protein CAISETGLAEAFF.

The chain uses TRBV11-2 and TRBJ2-7; TRBD1 is a possible D gene (5 bases). The CDR3 runs 13 residues. V was clipped by 5 bases and J by 6 bases, with 14 bases between them. The germline V gene encodes CDR1 SGHAT and CDR2 FQNNGV. Here the CDR3 DNA reads TGTGCCAGCAGCCATCATTGGACACCCGAGCAGTACGTC. Translation: CASSHHWTPEQYV.

This chain joins TRBV6-6 and TRBJ1-1, with a weak D call TRBD1 (6 bases). V was pared by 5 bases and J by 4 bases, with 14 bases between. Germline lookup yields CDR1 MNHNY and CDR2 SVGAGI (reference sequence). This CDR3 comprises 14 residues. The CDR3 loop reads CASSPDSRPTEAFF. The CDR3 DNA is TGTGCCAGCAGTCCGGACAGTCGTCCCACTGAAGCTTTCTTT.

V and J are TRBV30 and TRBJ1-5; 8 nucleotides match TRBD1. There are 13 residues in the CDR3. V trimming: 5 bases; J trimming: 6 bases; junction bases outside the gene matches: 6. Germline V gene data show CDR1 as GTSNPN and CDR2 as SVGIG (reference sequence). Here the CDR3 reads CAWGGQVGQPQHF. The DNA of the CDR3 is TGTGCCTGGGGGGGACAGGTTGGTCAGCCCCAGCATTTT.

The chain uses TRBV6-5 and TRBJ1-6, with 8 bases aligning to TRBD1. The CDR3 is made up of 14 amino acids. Unmatched junction bases numbered 8, after V lost 8 bases and J lost 8 bases. In germline, CDR1 is MNHEY, CDR2 SVGAGI. This chain's CDR3 is CASRNQGADSPLHF. Here the CDR3 DNA reads TGTGCCAGCCGCAATCAGGGGGCAGATTCACCCCTCCACTTT.

As concerns this clone: This CDR3 is also generated by other DNA sequences in the sample. The gene calls are TRBV19 and TRBJ1-1, with 7 bases aligning to TRBD1. CDR3 size: 13 residues. Germline-derived CDR1 and CDR2 are LNHDA and SQIVND (reference sequence). V gave up 6 bases and J gave up 2 bases; unmatched junction bases: 3. CDR3 nucleotide sequence: TGTGCCAGTAGGGACAGGCCAAACACTGAAGCTTTCTTT. Its translation is CASRDRPNTEAFF. The whole variable domain, filled in from reference TRBV19 and TRBJ1-1, reads DGGITQSPKYLFRKEGQNVTLSCEQNLNHDAMYWYRQDPGQGLRLIYYSQIVNDFQKGDIAEGYSVSREKKESFPLTVTSAQKNPTAFYLCASRDRPNTEAFFGQGTRLTVV.

The chain carries TRBV19 and TRBJ2-5; 11 bases fit TRBD2. The CDR3 length is 13 residues. V gave up 9 bases and J gave up 5 bases; unmatched junction bases: 5. In germline, CDR1 is LNHDA, CDR2 SQIVND (reference sequence). CDR3 nucleotide sequence: TGTGCCAGCCGACTAGCGGGGTCCGAGACCCAGTACTTC. The encoded protein is CASRLAGSETQYF.

This chain joins TRBV5-1 and TRBJ2-5, with 7 nucleotides matching TRBD2. V was clipped by 6 bases and J by 4 bases; unmatched bases: 6. The CDR3 runs to 13 residues. CDR1 is SGHRS and CDR2 is YFSETQ in the germline V gene. The CDR3 loop is CASNVGGRETQYF. The CDR3 DNA reads as TGCGCCAGCAATGTGGGGGGGAGAGAGACCCAGTACTTC.

This chain connects TRBV6-6 to TRBJ1-6, with TRBD1 identical over 9 bases. The CDR3 contains 15 residues. Germline loops: CDR1 MNHNY, CDR2 SVGAGI (reference sequence). V trimming: 6 bases; J trimming: 1 base; junction bases outside the gene matches: 1. In nucleotides, the CDR3 is TGTGCCAGCAGCGACAGGGGGTCCTATAATTCACCCCTCCACTTT. It codes for CASSDRGSYNSPLHF.

Notes on this clone: This sample includes further DNA sequences coding for the same CDR3. The V call is TRBV5-6, the J call TRBJ1-2; no clear D gene. Looked up from germline, CDR1 is SGHDT and CDR2 is YYEEEE. The CDR3 sequence is 13 residues long. V was clipped by 0 bases and J by 3 bases, with 6 bases between them. CDR3 sequence reads: CASSLGGYYGYTF. The CDR3 region has the DNA TGTGCCAGCAGCTTGGGCGGCTACTATGGCTACACCTTC.

The chain couples TRBV10-3 to TRBJ2-7, with TRBD1 identical over 9 bases. Losses at the gene ends were 8 bases for V and 4 bases for J; bases not matched to a gene: 12. Germline loops: CDR1 ENHRY, CDR2 SYGVKD. This CDR3 region has 15 residues. The CDR3 DNA reads TGTGCCATCCACGGTGTGGGACAGGGATCGTACGAGCAGTACTTC. Its translation: CAIHGVGQGSYEQYF.

The chain couples TRBV25-1 to TRBJ1-6, with 8 bases aligning to TRBD1. V lost 6 bases, J lost 7 bases, and 5 bases stayed unmatched. The CDR3 is made up of 14 amino acids. Germline CDR1 is MGHDK and CDR2 is SYGVNS. The CDR3 DNA follows: TGTGCCAGCAGAGGGACAGGTCTAAATTCACCCCTCCACTTT. Residues: CASRGTGLNSPLHF.

J is TRBJ2-7 and V is TRBV9; TRBD1 aligns across 9 bases. This CDR3 has 15 residues. J was trimmed by 7 bases and V by 0 bases; bases with no gene match: 8. Germline assignment: CDR1 SGDLS and CDR2 YYNGEE. The CDR3 region is CASSVDGTGMREQYF. DNA for the CDR3: TGTGCCAGCAGCGTAGATGGGACAGGGATGAGAGAGCAGTACTTC.

The chain couples TRBV6-5 to TRBJ1-5; 7 bases fit TRBD1. The V gene end was trimmed by 10 bases and the J gene end by 3 bases; junction bases not matched to a gene: 12. CDR1 and CDR2 from the germline V gene are MNHEY and SVGAGI. The CDR3 is 15 amino acids. Here the CDR3 reads CATTRGQDDNQPQHF. The CDR3 bases are TGTGCCACCACACGAGGACAGGACGACAATCAGCCCCAGCATTTT.

This rearrangement joins TRBV27 to TRBJ1-2; no clear D gene. Germline V CDR1 and CDR2: MNHEY, SMNVEV (reference sequence). The CDR3 covers 15 residues. Trimming left V 0 bases short and J 2 bases short, with 10 bases between. The CDR3 nucleotides read TGTGCCAGCAGTTTATCGAGAGGGCCGAACTATGGCTACACCTTC. Its translation: CASSLSRGPNYGYTF.

The chain is built from TRBV18 and TRBJ2-1; D is possibly TRBD1 (6 bases). Trimming shortened V by 1 base and J by 6 bases, and 10 bases separated the two germline ends. There are 14 residues in the CDR3. Germline CDR1 KGHSH, CDR2 LQKENI. The CDR3 loop is CASSPRQGPNEQFF. The CDR3, as DNA: TGTGCCAGCTCACCACGGCAGGGGCCCAATGAGCAGTTCTTC.

J is TRBJ1-4 and V is TRBV2; D may be TRBD1 (5 bases). Between the trimmed V and J ends, which lost 7 bases and 3 bases, there was a span of 9 bases. This CDR3 contains 13 residues. The germline CDR1 and CDR2 sequences are SNHLY and FYNNEI. CDR3 bases: TGTGCCAGCAAGCGGGACGCTAATGAAAAACTGTTTTTT. It translates to CASKRDANEKLFF.

This chain joins TRBV15 and TRBJ2-1; D might be TRBD2 (7 bases). The germline CDR1 and CDR2 sequences are LNHNV and YYDKDF (reference sequence). The CDR3 is 15 residues long. Deletions cut 5 bases from V and 9 bases from J, with 20 bases between. In nucleotides, the CDR3 is TGTGCCACCAGCCCCGCCCGGGGGGCACCCCGTGAGCAGTTCTTC. This gives the protein CATSPARGAPREQFF.

J is TRBJ2-5 and V is TRBV5-1; D is unclear. Germline-derived CDR1 and CDR2 are SGHRS and YFSETQ. CDR3 size: 14 residues. Between the trimmed V and J ends, which lost 1 base and 2 bases, there was a span of 9 bases. CDR3 residues: CASSLSGPQETQYF. In DNA form, the CDR3 reads TGCGCCAGCAGCTTGTCCGGTCCTCAAGAGACCCAGTACTTC.

This chain's CDR3 is CASSAQGNTEAFF. In nucleotides, the CDR3 is TGTGCCAGCAGCGCCCAGGGGAACACTGAAGCTTTCTTT. The V call is TRBV6-4, the J call TRBJ1-1; possible D gene TRBD1, 5 bases. Looked up from germline, CDR1 is MRHNA and CDR2 is SNTAGT. Trimming shortened V by 6 bases and J by 1 base, and 9 bases separated the two germline ends. The CDR3 runs to 13 residues.

This chain uses TRBV6-2 or TRBV6-3 with TRBJ2-1; 10 nucleotides line up with TRBD1. The CDR3 sequence is 15 residues long. Germline V lookup: CDR1 MNHEY, CDR2 SVGEGT. The V gene end was trimmed by 5 bases and the J gene end by 6 bases; junction bases not matched to a gene: 7. The CDR3 DNA reads TGTGCCAGCAGTGCATCCCGGGACAGGGGCAATGAGCAGTTCTTC. Residues: CASSASRDRGNEQFF.

The chain uses TRBV10-3 and TRBJ1-2, with 9 positions matching TRBD1. Per germline, CDR1 ENHRY and CDR2 SYGVKD. The CDR3 is 16 residues long. V was pared by 5 bases and J by 2 bases, with 9 bases of the junction left unmatched. CDR3 region: CAISQAQGAGNYGYTF. DNA for the CDR3: TGTGCCATCAGTCAGGCACAGGGGGCAGGGAACTATGGCTACACCTTC.

The chain recombines TRBV19 with TRBJ1-6, with D tentatively TRBD1 (5 bases). Germline V gene data show CDR1 as LNHDA and CDR2 as SQIVND (reference sequence). V lost 7 bases and J lost 3, with 7 bases in between. The CDR3 length is 13 residues. In DNA, the CDR3 is TGTGCCAGTAAGGGGATCTATAATTCACCCCTCCACTTT. This encodes CASKGIYNSPLHF. The full variable domain, with the rest looked up from reference TRBV19 and TRBJ1-6, is DGGITQSPKYLFRKEGQNVTLSCEQNLNHDAMYWYRQDPGQGLRLIYYSQIVNDFQKGDIAEGYSVSREKKESFPLTVTSAQKNPTAFYLCASKGIYNSPLHFGNGTRLTVT.